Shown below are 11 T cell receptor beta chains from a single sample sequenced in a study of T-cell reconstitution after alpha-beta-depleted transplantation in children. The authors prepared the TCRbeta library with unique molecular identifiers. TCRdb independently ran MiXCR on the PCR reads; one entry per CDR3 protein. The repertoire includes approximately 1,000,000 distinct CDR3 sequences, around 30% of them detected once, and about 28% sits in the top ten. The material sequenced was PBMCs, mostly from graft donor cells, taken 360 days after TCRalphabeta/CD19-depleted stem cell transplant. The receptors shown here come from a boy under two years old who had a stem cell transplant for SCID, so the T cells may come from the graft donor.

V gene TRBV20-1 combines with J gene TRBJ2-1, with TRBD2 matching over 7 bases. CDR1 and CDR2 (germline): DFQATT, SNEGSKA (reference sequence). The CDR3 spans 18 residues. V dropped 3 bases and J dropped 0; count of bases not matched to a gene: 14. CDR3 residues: CSASQQPMGGSSYNEQFF. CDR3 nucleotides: TGCAGTGCTAGTCAACAACCGATGGGGGGGTCCTCCTACAATGAGCAGTTCTTC.

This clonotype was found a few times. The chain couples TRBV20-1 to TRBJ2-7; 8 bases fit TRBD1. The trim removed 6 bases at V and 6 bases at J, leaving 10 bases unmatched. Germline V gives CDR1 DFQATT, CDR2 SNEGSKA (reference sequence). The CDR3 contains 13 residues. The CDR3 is CSASQGAEFEQYF. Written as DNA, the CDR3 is TGCAGTGCCTCCCAGGGGGCAGAATTCGAGCAGTACTTC.

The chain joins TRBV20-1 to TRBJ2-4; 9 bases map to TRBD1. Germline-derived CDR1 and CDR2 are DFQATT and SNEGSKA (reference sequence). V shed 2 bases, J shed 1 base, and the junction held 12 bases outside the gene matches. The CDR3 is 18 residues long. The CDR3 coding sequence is TGCAGTGCTAGAAGGGGCATAGGACAGGGGAGTGCCAAAAACATTCAGTACTTC. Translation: CSARRGIGQGSAKNIQYF.

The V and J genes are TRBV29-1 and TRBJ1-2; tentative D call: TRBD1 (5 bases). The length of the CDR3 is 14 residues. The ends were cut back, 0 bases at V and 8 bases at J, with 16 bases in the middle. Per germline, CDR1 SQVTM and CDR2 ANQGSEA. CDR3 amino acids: CSVEDPHRREGYTF. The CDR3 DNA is TGCAGCGTTGAAGATCCCCACAGGAGGGAAGGCTACACCTTC.

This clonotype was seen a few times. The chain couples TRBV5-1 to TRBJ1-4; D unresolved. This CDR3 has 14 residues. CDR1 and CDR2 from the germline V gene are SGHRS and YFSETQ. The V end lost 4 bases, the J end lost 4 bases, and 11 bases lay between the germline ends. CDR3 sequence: CASSHSVNNEKLFF. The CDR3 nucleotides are TGCGCCAGCAGCCACAGCGTAAATAATGAAAAACTGTTTTTT.

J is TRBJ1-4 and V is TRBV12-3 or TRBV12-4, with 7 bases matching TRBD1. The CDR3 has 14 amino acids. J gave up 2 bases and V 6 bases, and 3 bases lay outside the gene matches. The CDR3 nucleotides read TGTGCCAGCAGAGAGGGGGCGACTAATGAAAAACTGTTTTTT. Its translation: CASREGATNEKLFF.

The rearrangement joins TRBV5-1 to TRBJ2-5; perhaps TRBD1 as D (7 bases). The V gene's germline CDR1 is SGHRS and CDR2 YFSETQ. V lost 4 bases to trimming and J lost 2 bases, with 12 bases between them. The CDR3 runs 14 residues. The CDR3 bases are TGCGCCAGCAGCCGCGGGGACAGTCAAGAGACCCAGTACTTC. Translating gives CASSRGDSQETQYF.

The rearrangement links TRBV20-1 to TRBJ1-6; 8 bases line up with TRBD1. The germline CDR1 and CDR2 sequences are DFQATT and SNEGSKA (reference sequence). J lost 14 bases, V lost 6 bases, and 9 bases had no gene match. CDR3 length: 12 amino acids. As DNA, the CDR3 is TGCAGTGCCTGTGGACAGGGTCAAGCCCTCCACTTT. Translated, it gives CSACGQGQALHF.

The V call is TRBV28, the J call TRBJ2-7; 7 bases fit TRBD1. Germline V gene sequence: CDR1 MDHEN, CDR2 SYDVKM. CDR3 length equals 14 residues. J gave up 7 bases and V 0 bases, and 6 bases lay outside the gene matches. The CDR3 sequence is CASSLWDRFGEQYF. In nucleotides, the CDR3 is TGTGCCAGCAGTTTATGGGACAGGTTTGGTGAGCAGTACTTC.

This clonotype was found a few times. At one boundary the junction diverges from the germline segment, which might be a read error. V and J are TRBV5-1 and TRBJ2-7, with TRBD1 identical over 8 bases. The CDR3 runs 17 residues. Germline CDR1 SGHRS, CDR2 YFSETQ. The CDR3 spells CASTLGNKQGAHNEQYF. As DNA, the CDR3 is TGCGCCAGCACCTTGGGGAATAAGCAGGGGGCGCACAACGAGCAGTACTTC.

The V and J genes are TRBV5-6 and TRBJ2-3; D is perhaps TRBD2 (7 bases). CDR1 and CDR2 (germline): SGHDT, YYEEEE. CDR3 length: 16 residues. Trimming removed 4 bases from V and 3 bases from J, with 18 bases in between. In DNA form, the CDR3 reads TGTGCCAGCAGCGCCTCCCGGGGGGCTAGGACAGATACGCAGTATTTT. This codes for CASSASRGARTDTQYF.